This T cell receptor beta chain was found in a study of blood T cell repertoires in COVID-19 (dated by TCRdb to 2019 to 2021). In the study overall: Collaborator samples came from the United States, Italy and Spain and covered acute and convalescent phases of COVID-19. Where available, HLA class I and class II types were obtained from metadata supplied by the sample provider rather than from assay-based typing. The samples were drawn from the first 160 participants of the ongoing ImmuneRACE study and from 1,254 subjects provided by 6 global collaborators. Subjects who had been exposed to COVID-19, were actively infected with it, or had recovered from it provided the deeply sampled blood TCRbeta repertoires that made up the dataset. The prospective study material was composed of cDNA or gDNA derived from T cells, B-cell-depleted T cells, or PBMCs. The repertoires were released in a freely available public database intended as a resource for research on the immune response to SARS-CoV-2. The sample metadata nearly always contained a de-identified subject ID, COVID-19 status, age in years and sex.

TCRbeta CDR3 regions were amplified from genomic DNA using the immunoSEQ Assay, a bias-controlled multiplex PCR. Under the source paper's analysis protocol: The number of nucleated cells in each sample was estimated by amplification of reference gene primers within the assay. To quantify the absolute abundance of each unique TCRbeta CDR3 rearrangement, sequence reads were collapsed and filtered. For each sample, productive Simpson clonality was calculated as the square root of Simpson's diversity index over productive rearrangements. Sourced from immuneACCESS, this table was stored by TCRdb with only in-frame sequences that have V and J called. A share of the clones is absent; for the studies checked, an unresolved V gene accounts for under half, and the remainder has no known explanation. The V and J calls and clone size are taken from that table; D and trimming were inferred from the DNA. Counted in this sample were roughly 94,000 clones; 84% of them appeared once. About 25% of the sample is held by the ten biggest clonotypes.

Whole blood was collected in K2EDTA tubes by collaborating institutions according to the institutions' own protocols. For TCRbeta analysis, collaborator samples were shipped as frozen whole blood, as isolated PBMCs, or as DNA extracted from either sample type. Overall results and qualifications from the work: The quantity of clinical and demographic metadata differed by source and by participant and was supplied without curation.

Notes on this clone: Its antigen has not been determined. No much larger clone exists at a distance of one base, and base qualities are not known.

A distance of 7 bases separates the germline ends of V and J, which lose 3 bases and 3 bases respectively. Based on the germline V gene, the CDR1 and CDR2 sequences are KGHDR and SFDVKD. Taken from cysteine to phenylalanine, the CDR3 has 13 residues. This entry keeps only the CDR3 DNA: 39 bases, framed from base 1. Sample: peripheral blood. The V and J segments used are TRBV24-1 and TRBJ1-2; TRBD1 could be the D gene, as 5 bases match. The TCR sequence derives from a man aged 55 to 70 with acute or convalescent COVID-19. The bases are TGTGCCACCAGTGATCCAGGGTACTATGGCTACACCTTC. It encodes CATSDPGYYGYTF.